This TCR beta chain was documented in a study of T cell responses to AZD1222 COVID-19 vaccine (dated by TCRdb to about 2021). Looking at the study overall: AZD1222 recipients whose second dose came at about 4 weeks and those whose second dose came at about 12 weeks were combined into one group, since spike-specific TCR depth and breadth did not differ between the two schedules. TCR sequencing covered fewer than 250 trial participants: 207 given two doses of AZD1222 and about 26 given two doses of MenACWY control vaccine. Trial participants were enrolled by age into subgroups of 18-55, 56-69 and 70-plus years, and roughly 160, 29 and 62 TCR-sequenced participants, respectively, were included in these subgroups. The paper as a whole reports these results and caveats: Because no day 14 peak-response samples were available, the repertoires could be characterized only after the peak T cell response. Conclusions about previously exposed vaccinees were limited because only a handful of AZD1222 recipients were SARS-CoV-2 seropositive at baseline. Nearly half of unique spike-specific TCRs reportedly recognized epitopes outside regions mutated in the B.1.351 and B.1.1.7 variants. In the small 56-69-year group, the increase in depth fell short of significance, most likely because of low power. Spike-specific TCR breadth and depth rose significantly after two AZD1222 doses compared with day 0 and with MenACWY recipients. Most participants were white British and females outnumbered males, and the authors suggested that clonal diversity may have been underestimated. The vaccine-associated CD4 TCRs covered the entire spike protein, and the dominant responses fell in regions 160-218 and 743-854.

As to this clone: Its antigen target is currently unknown. One base away there is no much larger clone; base qualities are not given.

Cut back by 4 bases and 5 bases, the V and J ends lie 2 bases apart. Including cysteine and phenylalanine, the CDR3 has 10 amino acids. This entry keeps only the CDR3 DNA: 30 bases, framed from base 1. The germline V gene encodes CDR1 DFQATT and CDR2 SNEGSKA (reference sequence). This sample's time point label indicates: baseline before first vaccination. The vaccinee samples were drawn from two UK trials, COV001 and COV002, one of which was a single-blind randomized controlled phase 2/3 trial testing AZD1222 (ChAdOx1 nCoV-19) in healthy adults. Trial participant PBMC samples were collected at day 0 and day 28 after the second dose for TCRbeta chain sequencing. The CDR3 regions of human TCRbeta chains were analyzed by immunosequencing. On the authors' methods: Repertoire TCRs were matched against a reference library of SARS-CoV-2-specific TCRs generated with the MIRA antigen-specificity platform. Breadth was defined as the fraction of unique TCRs that were SARS-CoV-2-associated. Depth was defined as the fraction of total T cells that were SARS-CoV-2-associated. Each spike-specific TCR was assigned to its reactive spike region and to a CD4 or CD8 class using the MIRA data. Log10-transformed breadth and depth values were compared by one-way ANOVA with Sidak's multiple comparisons tests. TCRdb re-hosts the immuneACCESS table, in-frame sequences only. Its copies lack some clones; in the studies checked, an unresolved V gene accounts for under half of them, and the cause for the rest is not known. That table supplies the V and J calls and clone size; D and trimming were determined from the DNA. The sample table lists around 120,000 clones, roughly 90% of them with a count of one. Approximately 9.2% of the sample goes to the ten largest clones.

The receptor chain draws on TRBV20-1 and TRBJ1-4, with the D gene uncertain. This sequence was found in an adult in good health. The sequencing used peripheral blood, collected on day 0 of AZD1222 vaccination. The bases read TGCAGTGCTATAAATGAAAAACTGTTTTTT. It is translated as CSAINEKLFF.